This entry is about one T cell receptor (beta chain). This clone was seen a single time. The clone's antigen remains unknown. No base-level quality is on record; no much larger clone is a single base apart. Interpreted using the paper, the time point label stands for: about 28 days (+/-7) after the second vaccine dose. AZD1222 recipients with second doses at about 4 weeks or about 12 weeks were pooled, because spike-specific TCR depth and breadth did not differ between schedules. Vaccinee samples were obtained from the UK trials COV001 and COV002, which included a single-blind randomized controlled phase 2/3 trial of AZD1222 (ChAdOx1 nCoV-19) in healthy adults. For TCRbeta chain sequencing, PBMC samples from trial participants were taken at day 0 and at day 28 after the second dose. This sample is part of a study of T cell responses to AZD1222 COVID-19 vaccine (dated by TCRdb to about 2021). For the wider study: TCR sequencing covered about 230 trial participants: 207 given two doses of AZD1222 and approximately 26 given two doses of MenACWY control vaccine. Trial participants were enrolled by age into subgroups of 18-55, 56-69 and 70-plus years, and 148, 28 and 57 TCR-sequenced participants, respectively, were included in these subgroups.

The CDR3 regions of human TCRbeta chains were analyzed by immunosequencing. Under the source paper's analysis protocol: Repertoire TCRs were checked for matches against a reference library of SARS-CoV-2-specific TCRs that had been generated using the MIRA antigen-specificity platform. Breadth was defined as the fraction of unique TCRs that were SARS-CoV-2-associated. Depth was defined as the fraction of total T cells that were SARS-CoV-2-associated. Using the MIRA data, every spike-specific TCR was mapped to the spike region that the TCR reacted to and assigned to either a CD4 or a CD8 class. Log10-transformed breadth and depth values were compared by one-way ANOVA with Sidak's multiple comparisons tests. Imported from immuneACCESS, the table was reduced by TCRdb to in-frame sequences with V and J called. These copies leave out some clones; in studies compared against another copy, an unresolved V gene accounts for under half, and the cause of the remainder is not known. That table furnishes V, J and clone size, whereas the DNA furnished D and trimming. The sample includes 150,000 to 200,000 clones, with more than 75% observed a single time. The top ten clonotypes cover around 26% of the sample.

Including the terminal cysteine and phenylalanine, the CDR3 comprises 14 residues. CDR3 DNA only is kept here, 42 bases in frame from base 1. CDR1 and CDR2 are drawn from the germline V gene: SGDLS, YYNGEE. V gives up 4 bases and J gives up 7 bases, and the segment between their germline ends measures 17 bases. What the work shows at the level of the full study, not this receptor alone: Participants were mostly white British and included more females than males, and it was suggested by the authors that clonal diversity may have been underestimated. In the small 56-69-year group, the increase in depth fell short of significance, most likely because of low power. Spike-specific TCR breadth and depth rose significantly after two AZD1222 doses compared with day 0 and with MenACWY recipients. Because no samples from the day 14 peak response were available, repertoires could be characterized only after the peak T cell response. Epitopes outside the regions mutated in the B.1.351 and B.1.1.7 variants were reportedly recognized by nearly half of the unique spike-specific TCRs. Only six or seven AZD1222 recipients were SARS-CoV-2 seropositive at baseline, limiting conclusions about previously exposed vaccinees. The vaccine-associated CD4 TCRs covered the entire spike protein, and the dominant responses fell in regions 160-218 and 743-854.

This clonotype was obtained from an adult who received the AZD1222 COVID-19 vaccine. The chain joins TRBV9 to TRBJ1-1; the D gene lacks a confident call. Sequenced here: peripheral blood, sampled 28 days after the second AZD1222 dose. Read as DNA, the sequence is TGTGCCAGCAGCCCAGCCAACCGAATAGGTGAAGCTTTCTTT. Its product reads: CASSPANRIGEAFF.